This is a list of T cell receptor beta chains from one sample in a study of T cell repertoires in ileal Crohn's disease. Produced via immunoSEQ multiplex PCR; TCRdb's table is partial and in-frame only. Of about 15,000 clones in the sample, over 50% are singletons; the top ten hold 5% to 7%. Material: ileal tissue. These receptors originate from an adult with Crohn's disease. Both conserved end residues are part of each CDR3. The D gene is left open where the match is weak. Some rows mark clone size as missing; the rest say once, few, many or name a class of expanded clone.

j_call: TRBJ2-2
d_call: TRBD2
v_call: TRBV7-8
clone_size: .
cdr3_aa: CASSPREGPSGELFF
cdr3_nt: TGTGCCAGCAGCCCTCGGGAGGGGCCATCCGGGGAGCTGTTTTTT

j_call: TRBJ1-1
d_call: .
v_call: TRBV27
clone_size: .
cdr3_aa: CASSFSTRTERVEAFF
cdr3_nt: TGTGCCAGCAGTTTCTCGACACGGACAGAAAGGGTTGAAGCTTTCTTT

j_call: TRBJ2-3
d_call: TRBD2
v_call: TRBV4-3
clone_size: .
cdr3_aa: CASSQRLAVTDTQYF
cdr3_nt: TGCGCCAGCAGCCAAAGACTAGCGGTCACAGATACGCAGTATTTT

j_call: TRBJ1-2
d_call: .
v_call: TRBV20-1
clone_size: .
cdr3_aa: CSARDQRGYTF
cdr3_nt: TGCAGTGCTAGAGACCAGCGGGGCTACACCTTC

j_call: TRBJ2-2
d_call: .
v_call: TRBV11-2
clone_size: once
cdr3_aa: CASSSTGPGELFF
cdr3_nt: TGTGCCAGCAGTTCTACAGGGCCCGGGGAGCTGTTTTTT

j_call: TRBJ1-5
d_call: .
v_call: TRBV27
clone_size: .
cdr3_aa: CASSLYGYQPQHF
cdr3_nt: TGTGCCAGCAGTTTATACGGGTACCAGCCCCAGCATTTT

j_call: TRBJ2-7
d_call: TRBD2
v_call: TRBV6-5
clone_size: .
cdr3_aa: CALKRGYEQYF
cdr3_nt: TGTGCCTTAAAGCGGGGCTACGAGCAGTACTTC

j_call: TRBJ1-2
d_call: TRBD1
v_call: TRBV5-1
clone_size: .
cdr3_aa: CASSLVSAGGSYGYTF
cdr3_nt: TGCGCCAGCAGCTTGGTATCGGCAGGGGGCAGCTATGGCTACACCTTC

j_call: TRBJ2-2
d_call: TRBD1
v_call: TRBV18
clone_size: .
cdr3_aa: CASSPHPVQGTGELFF
cdr3_nt: TGTGCCAGCTCACCACACCCTGTACAGGGGACCGGGGAGCTGTTTTTT

j_call: TRBJ1-1
d_call: .
v_call: TRBV29-1
clone_size: .
cdr3_aa: CSVRQGNFQNTEAFF
cdr3_nt: TGCAGCGTGCGGCAGGGAAATTTTCAGAACACTGAAGCTTTCTTT

j_call: TRBJ2-1
d_call: .
v_call: TRBV30
clone_size: .
cdr3_aa: CAVQQGSSYNEQFF
cdr3_nt: TGTGCCGTTCAGCAGGGGAGCTCCTACAATGAGCAGTTCTTC

j_call: TRBJ2-5
d_call: .
v_call: TRBV10-2
clone_size: few
cdr3_aa: CASSESGTRQETQYF
cdr3_nt: TGCGCCAGCAGTGAGTCGGGCACGCGCCAAGAGACCCAGTACTTC

j_call: TRBJ1-5
d_call: .
v_call: TRBV2
clone_size: .
cdr3_aa: CASSVNSYQPQHF
cdr3_nt: TGTGCCAGCAGTGTTAACAGCTATCAGCCCCAGCATTTT

j_call: TRBJ1-1
d_call: .
v_call: TRBV18
clone_size: .
cdr3_aa: CASSPGLQNTEAFF
cdr3_nt: TGTGCCAGCTCACCGGGACTTCAGAACACTGAAGCTTTCTTT

j_call: TRBJ1-1
d_call: TRBD1
v_call: TRBV29-1
clone_size: few
cdr3_aa: CSVEGRQGAEAFF
cdr3_nt: TGCAGCGTTGAGGGTCGGCAGGGGGCTGAAGCTTTCTTT

j_call: TRBJ1-1
d_call: .
v_call: TRBV10-1
clone_size: .
cdr3_aa: CASSTGRNTEAFF
cdr3_nt: TGCGCCAGTTCGACGGGAAGGAACACTGAAGCTTTCTTT

j_call: TRBJ2-2
d_call: .
v_call: TRBV4-3
clone_size: .
cdr3_aa: CASSQGRVRAGELFF
cdr3_nt: TGCGCCAGCAGCCAAGGGAGGGTCAGGGCCGGGGAGCTGTTTTTT

j_call: TRBJ2-2
d_call: TRBD2
v_call: TRBV28
clone_size: .
cdr3_aa: CASTSSGSGAGELFF
cdr3_nt: TGTGCCAGCACCTCTAGCGGGAGCGGGGCCGGGGAGCTGTTTTTT

j_call: TRBJ1-2
d_call: .
v_call: TRBV25-1
clone_size: few
cdr3_aa: CASSEYREGGYTF
cdr3_nt: TGTGCCAGCAGTGAATATAGAGAGGGTGGCTACACCTTC

j_call: TRBJ2-2
d_call: TRBD2
v_call: TRBV7-3
clone_size: .
cdr3_aa: CASSLKRASGSNTGELFF
cdr3_nt: TGTGCCAGCAGCTTAAAGAGGGCTAGCGGGTCGAACACCGGGGAGCTGTTTTTT

j_call: TRBJ2-1
d_call: .
v_call: TRBV15
clone_size: .
cdr3_aa: CATSRDSGFYNEQFF
cdr3_nt: TGTGCCACCAGCAGAGATTCGGGGTTCTACAATGAGCAGTTCTTC

j_call: TRBJ2-7
d_call: TRBD2
v_call: TRBV7-9
clone_size: medium-sized
cdr3_aa: CASSLRSSGIFSEQYF
cdr3_nt: TGTGCCAGCAGCTTAAGATCGAGCGGGATCTTCAGCGAGCAGTACTTC

j_call: TRBJ2-5
d_call: .
v_call: TRBV5-1
clone_size: few
cdr3_aa: CASSLGGAYSFQETQYF
cdr3_nt: TGCGCCAGCAGCTTGGGTGGGGCCTATTCTTTCCAAGAGACCCAGTACTTC

j_call: TRBJ1-2
d_call: .
v_call: TRBV7-9
clone_size: .
cdr3_aa: CASSLAGGNPNYGYTF
cdr3_nt: TGTGCCAGCAGCTTGGCGGGGGGGAACCCTAACTATGGCTACACCTTC

j_call: TRBJ2-7
d_call: TRBD1
v_call: TRBV28
clone_size: few
cdr3_aa: CASSLGRPGGEQYF
cdr3_nt: TGTGCCAGCAGTTTAGGGCGCCCAGGGGGTGAGCAGTACTTC

j_call: TRBJ2-7
d_call: .
v_call: TRBV6-1
clone_size: .
cdr3_aa: CASSSNTYEQYF
cdr3_nt: TGTGCCAGCAGTTCGAACACCTACGAGCAGTACTTC

j_call: TRBJ2-7
d_call: TRBD2
v_call: TRBV6-1
clone_size: .
cdr3_aa: CASTSASGSYEQYF
cdr3_nt: TGTGCCAGCACCTCCGCTAGCGGCTCCTACGAGCAGTACTTC

j_call: TRBJ2-1
d_call: .
v_call: TRBV6-1
clone_size: once
cdr3_aa: CASSASRSSYNEQFF
cdr3_nt: TGTGCCAGCAGTGCATCGAGAAGCTCCTACAATGAGCAGTTCTTC

j_call: TRBJ2-2
d_call: .
v_call: TRBV7-2
clone_size: .
cdr3_aa: CASSPMWGELFF
cdr3_nt: TGTGCCAGCAGCCCTATGTGGGGGGAGCTGTTTTTT

j_call: TRBJ2-3
d_call: TRBD1
v_call: TRBV15
clone_size: medium-sized
cdr3_aa: CATSRGQGGVTDTQYF
cdr3_nt: TGTGCCACCAGCCGCGGACAGGGGGGTGTCACAGATACGCAGTATTTT

j_call: TRBJ2-1
d_call: .
v_call: TRBV29-1
clone_size: few
cdr3_aa: CSVASADYTPPYNEQFF
cdr3_nt: TGCAGCGTTGCCAGCGCTGACTATACGCCTCCATACAATGAGCAGTTCTTC

j_call: TRBJ1-4
d_call: .
v_call: TRBV2
clone_size: .
cdr3_aa: CASSDDFGPSTF
cdr3_nt: TGTGCCAGCAGTGATGATTTTGGCCCTTCCACATTT

j_call: TRBJ2-7
d_call: .
v_call: TRBV30
clone_size: .
cdr3_aa: CAWSVAYEQYF
cdr3_nt: TGTGCCTGGAGCGTAGCGTACGAGCAGTACTTC

j_call: TRBJ2-3
d_call: TRBD2
v_call: TRBV4-1
clone_size: .
cdr3_aa: CASSQGGLAGVADTQYF
cdr3_nt: TGCGCCAGCAGCCAAGGGGGACTAGCGGGAGTGGCAGATACGCAGTATTTT

j_call: TRBJ2-7
d_call: TRBD1
v_call: TRBV4-3
clone_size: .
cdr3_aa: CASSQGTGVPSYEQYF
cdr3_nt: TGCGCCAGCAGCCAAGGGACAGGGGTCCCCTCCTACGAGCAGTACTTC

j_call: TRBJ1-5
d_call: .
v_call: TRBV6-5
clone_size: .
cdr3_aa: CASSPAGSDQPQHF
cdr3_nt: TGTGCCAGCAGCCCCGCAGGGTCCGATCAGCCCCAGCATTTT

j_call: TRBJ1-1
d_call: .
v_call: TRBV4-1
clone_size: once
cdr3_aa: CASSQDFITVVLEAFF
cdr3_nt: TGCGCCAGCAGCCAAGATTTCATTACAGTCGTATTGGAAGCTTTCTTT

j_call: TRBJ2-3
d_call: TRBD2
v_call: TRBV19
clone_size: few
cdr3_aa: CASSISGMSTDTQYF
cdr3_nt: TGTGCCAGTAGTATTAGCGGGATGAGCACAGATACGCAGTATTTT

j_call: TRBJ1-4
d_call: .
v_call: TRBV19
clone_size: .
cdr3_aa: CASNHNTGNEKLFF
cdr3_nt: TGTGCCAGTAATCACAACACGGGTAATGAAAAACTGTTTTTT

j_call: TRBJ1-5
d_call: TRBD1
v_call: TRBV28
clone_size: .
cdr3_aa: CASSPPGTGVQPQHF
cdr3_nt: TGTGCCAGCAGTCCTCCCGGGACAGGGGTGCAGCCCCAGCATTTT

j_call: TRBJ1-5
d_call: .
v_call: TRBV15
clone_size: .
cdr3_aa: CATSRSHSNQPQHF
cdr3_nt: TGTGCCACCAGCAGATCACATAGCAATCAGCCCCAGCATTTT

j_call: TRBJ2-2
d_call: .
v_call: TRBV7-7
clone_size: .
cdr3_aa: CASSSGTGSRELFF
cdr3_nt: TGTGCTAGCAGCTCCGGAACAGGCAGCAGGGAGCTGTTTTTT

j_call: TRBJ1-1
d_call: .
v_call: TRBV6-5
clone_size: medium-sized
cdr3_aa: CASRRQRMNTEAFF
cdr3_nt: TGTGCCAGCAGACGACAGAGGATGAACACTGAAGCTTTCTTT

j_call: TRBJ1-5
d_call: .
v_call: TRBV7-6
clone_size: .
cdr3_aa: CATPIWAPSNQPQHF
cdr3_nt: TGTGCCACCCCTATTTGGGCCCCTAGCAATCAGCCCCAGCATTTT

j_call: TRBJ1-5
d_call: .
v_call: TRBV28
clone_size: medium-sized
cdr3_aa: CATLTNGGSLGRGSNQPQHF
cdr3_nt: TGTGCCACACTGACAAATGGGGGGAGCCTGGGGCGGGGTAGCAATCAGCCCCAGCATTTT

j_call: TRBJ2-7
d_call: .
v_call: TRBV28
clone_size: few
cdr3_aa: CASQGASEQYF
cdr3_nt: TGTGCCAGCCAAGGGGCAAGCGAGCAGTACTTC

j_call: TRBJ1-2
d_call: TRBD1
v_call: TRBV5-1
clone_size: once
cdr3_aa: CASSLEGAGQGYGYTF
cdr3_nt: TGCGCCAGCAGCTTGGAAGGGGCGGGACAGGGGTATGGCTACACCTTC

j_call: TRBJ1-5
d_call: .
v_call: TRBV11-2
clone_size: .
cdr3_aa: CASSSAGGNQPQHF
cdr3_nt: TGTGCCAGCAGCTCGGCAGGGGGCAATCAGCCCCAGCATTTT

j_call: TRBJ1-2
d_call: TRBD1
v_call: TRBV5-4
clone_size: once
cdr3_aa: CASSPAGGAYYGYTF
cdr3_nt: TGTGCCAGCAGCCCGGCAGGGGGCGCGTACTACGGCTACACCTTC

j_call: TRBJ2-7
d_call: TRBD1
v_call: TRBV7-2
clone_size: .
cdr3_aa: CASSFQGQGASEQYF
cdr3_nt: TGTGCCAGCAGCTTCCAGGGACAGGGGGCAAGTGAGCAGTACTTC

j_call: TRBJ1-5
d_call: .
v_call: TRBV19
clone_size: .
cdr3_aa: CASKTENLQSAAQHF
cdr3_nt: TGTGCCAGTAAAACAGAAAACCTACAATCAGCGGCCCAGCATTTT

j_call: TRBJ1-1
d_call: .
v_call: TRBV6-1
clone_size: .
cdr3_aa: CAARLRGTEAFF
cdr3_nt: TGTGCCGCTCGGTTGCGAGGCACTGAAGCTTTCTTT

j_call: TRBJ1-5
d_call: .
v_call: TRBV28
clone_size: .
cdr3_aa: CASSPGGPSPQHF
cdr3_nt: TGTGCCAGCAGTCCGGGGGGGCCCTCACCCCAGCATTTT

j_call: TRBJ2-2
d_call: TRBD2
v_call: TRBV19
clone_size: .
cdr3_aa: CASSLSSGRLTGELFF
cdr3_nt: TGTGCCAGTAGTTTATCTAGCGGGAGGTTAACCGGGGAGCTGTTTTTT

j_call: TRBJ1-1
d_call: .
v_call: TRBV11-2
clone_size: .
cdr3_aa: CASSLEQRGEAFF
cdr3_nt: TGTGCCAGCAGCTTGGAACAAAGGGGTGAAGCTTTCTTT